This TCR beta chain stems from a study of T cell repertoires in cytomegalovirus infection. Whole-study context: Public TCR beta signature analysis indicated the presence of both CMV infection and matching HLA type.

This CDR3 is 16 amino acids long. Germline-derived CDR1 and CDR2 are SGHTA and FQGNSA. V lost 5 bases and J lost 4; bases outside the gene matches: 11. For this clonotype: The antigen is unknown.

TCRdb used MiXCR to reprocess the reads, holding one entry per CDR3 protein. The data hold a few hundred thousand distinct CDR3 sequences, with approximately 22% observed a single time. The V and J genes are TRBV7-2 and TRBJ1-3; 7 bases match TRBD1. The sequence was collected from a human donor in good health (CMV status not recorded). Some clones in this sample may be carry-over from other donors' samples. Source: cultured PBMCs, taken from culture after CMV antigen stimulation. The chain's CDR3 is CASSTDGPGGGNTIYF. The DNA for the CDR3 is TGTGCCAGCAGCACGGACGGCCCAGGGGGAGGAAACACCATATATTTT.